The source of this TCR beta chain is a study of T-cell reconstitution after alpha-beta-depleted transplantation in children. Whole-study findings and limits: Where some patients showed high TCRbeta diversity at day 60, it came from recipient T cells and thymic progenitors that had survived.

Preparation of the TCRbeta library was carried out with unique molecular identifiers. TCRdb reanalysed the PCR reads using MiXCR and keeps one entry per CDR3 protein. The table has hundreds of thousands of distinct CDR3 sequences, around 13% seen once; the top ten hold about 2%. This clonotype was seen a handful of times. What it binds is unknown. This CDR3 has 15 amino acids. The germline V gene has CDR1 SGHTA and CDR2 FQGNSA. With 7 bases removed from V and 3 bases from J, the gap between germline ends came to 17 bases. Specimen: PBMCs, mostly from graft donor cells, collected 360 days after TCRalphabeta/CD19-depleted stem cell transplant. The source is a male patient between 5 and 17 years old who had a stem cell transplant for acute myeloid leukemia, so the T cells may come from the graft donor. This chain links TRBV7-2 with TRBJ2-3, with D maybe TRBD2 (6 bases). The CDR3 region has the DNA TGTGCCAGCACCCCTTGGCGGGGAGAGACAGATACGCAGTATTTT. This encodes CASTPWRGETDTQYF.